This TCR beta chain was obtained from a study of shared clonotypes between healthy human individuals. The CDR3 spans 19 residues. The V end was cut by 4 bases, the J end by 0 bases, with 22 bases between. CDR1 is MDHEN, CDR2 SYDVKM, per germline. Study-wide findings and caveats: Among non-shared clonotypes, generation probabilities were lower than among those shared by all four donors. Represented diversity, genetic and exposure-history alike, was limited by few donors.

Only in-frame clones appear in the TCRdb table, and some are missing; sequencing was by immunoSEQ multiplex PCR. The sample lists approximately 500,000 clones; 90% to 96% were seen once. Regarding this clone: Its antigen is undetermined.

Sequencing was carried out using naive CD4+ T cells sorted from blood. Sample subset: CD45RA+ positively selected. J is TRBJ2-1 and V is TRBV28; D perhaps matches TRBD1 (6 bases). This TCR came from a woman aged 30 to 39 in good health. CDR3 protein: CASSSSYKSDRSSYNEQFF. CDR3 bases: TGTGCCAGCAGTTCGAGCTACAAATCCGACAGGAGCTCCTACAATGAGCAGTTCTTC.